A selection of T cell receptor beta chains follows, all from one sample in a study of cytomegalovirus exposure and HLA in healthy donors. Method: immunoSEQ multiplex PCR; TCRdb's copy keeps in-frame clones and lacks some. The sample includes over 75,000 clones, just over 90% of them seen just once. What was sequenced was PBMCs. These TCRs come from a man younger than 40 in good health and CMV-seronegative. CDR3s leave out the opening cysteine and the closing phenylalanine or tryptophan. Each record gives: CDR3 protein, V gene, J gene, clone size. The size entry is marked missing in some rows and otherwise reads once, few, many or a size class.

CDR3aa: ASSGLGRQGQF
v_gene: TRBV25-1
j_gene: TRBJ2-1
abundance: .

CDR3aa: ASTARQGNEQF
v_gene: TRBV19
j_gene: TRBJ2-1
abundance: .

CDR3aa: ASSSPSGRAGELF
v_gene: TRBV28
j_gene: TRBJ2-2
abundance: .

CDR3aa: ASGPDNYEQY
v_gene: TRBV5-1
j_gene: TRBJ2-7
abundance: .

CDR3aa: ASSLARSGIRPYEQY
v_gene: TRBV11-2
j_gene: TRBJ2-7
abundance: .

CDR3aa: ASSEWDSGGRNTGELF
v_gene: TRBV25-1
j_gene: TRBJ2-2
abundance: .

CDR3aa: ASSPILAGGRQETQY
v_gene: TRBV4-1
j_gene: TRBJ2-5
abundance: .

CDR3aa: ASSLRQADIQY
v_gene: TRBV27
j_gene: TRBJ2-4
abundance: .

CDR3aa: ASSLASQGREKLF
v_gene: TRBV5-1
j_gene: TRBJ1-4
abundance: once

CDR3aa: AWGTGESYQPQH
v_gene: TRBV30
j_gene: TRBJ1-5
abundance: .

CDR3aa: ASSSDRFSGYT
v_gene: TRBV6-1
j_gene: TRBJ1-2
abundance: .

CDR3aa: ASSRTRQDFNYGYT
v_gene: TRBV19
j_gene: TRBJ1-2
abundance: few

CDR3aa: ASSSTRQGAVEAF
v_gene: TRBV13
j_gene: TRBJ1-1
abundance: .

CDR3aa: ATSRDSGKTQPQH
v_gene: TRBV15
j_gene: TRBJ1-5
abundance: once

CDR3aa: ASSLDSPTRPPNGYT
v_gene: TRBV5-1
j_gene: TRBJ1-2
abundance: .

CDR3aa: ASSVRRGRTGELF
v_gene: TRBV6-1
j_gene: TRBJ2-2
abundance: .

CDR3aa: ASSGGGTGANVLT
v_gene: TRBV6-4
j_gene: TRBJ2-6
abundance: .

CDR3aa: ASSSRSNTEAF
v_gene: TRBV19
j_gene: TRBJ1-1
abundance: .

CDR3aa: ASSFPGSRTGELF
v_gene: TRBV11-2
j_gene: TRBJ2-2
abundance: .

CDR3aa: ASSYPETGREQY
v_gene: TRBV28
j_gene: TRBJ2-7
abundance: .

CDR3aa: ASSPQVLNYGYT
v_gene: TRBV5-8
j_gene: TRBJ1-2
abundance: .

CDR3aa: ATSRNDRAGYT
v_gene: TRBV15
j_gene: TRBJ1-2
abundance: .

CDR3aa: ASSPGQGFGETQY
v_gene: TRBV2
j_gene: TRBJ2-5
abundance: .

CDR3aa: TSKLTGDTQY
v_gene: TRBV1
j_gene: TRBJ2-3
abundance: .

CDR3aa: ASSEGRTGSNEQF
v_gene: TRBV6-1
j_gene: TRBJ2-1
abundance: .

CDR3aa: ASSPGAGQWENNEQF
v_gene: TRBV18
j_gene: TRBJ2-1
abundance: .

CDR3aa: ATAPRLEQF
v_gene: TRBV28
j_gene: TRBJ2-1
abundance: once

CDR3aa: ASSISRAEDYGYT
v_gene: TRBV19
j_gene: TRBJ1-2
abundance: .

CDR3aa: ASSLFSGGQETQY
v_gene: TRBV5-1
j_gene: TRBJ2-5
abundance: .

CDR3aa: ASRLTVVGVSNEQF
v_gene: TRBV27
j_gene: TRBJ2-1
abundance: .

CDR3aa: ASRYTAGTLYNEQF
v_gene: TRBV28
j_gene: TRBJ2-1
abundance: .

CDR3aa: TRVLNTEAF
v_gene: TRBV20-1
j_gene: TRBJ1-1
abundance: .

CDR3aa: ASSLAATNEKLF
v_gene: TRBV5-4
j_gene: TRBJ1-4
abundance: .

CDR3aa: ASSLGDREGDTQY
v_gene: TRBV11-2
j_gene: TRBJ2-3
abundance: .

CDR3aa: ASSSGQGNTEAF
v_gene: TRBV18
j_gene: TRBJ1-1
abundance: .

CDR3aa: ASSPRNTEAF
v_gene: TRBV7-9
j_gene: TRBJ1-1
abundance: .

CDR3aa: ASSDGGRTYEQY
v_gene: TRBV6-4
j_gene: TRBJ2-7
abundance: .

CDR3aa: ASSGVGRDRGRPNYGYT
v_gene: TRBV5-1
j_gene: TRBJ1-2
abundance: .

CDR3aa: ASTSGANVLT
v_gene: TRBV25-1
j_gene: TRBJ2-6
abundance: .

CDR3aa: ASSIGGYQPQH
v_gene: TRBV19
j_gene: TRBJ1-5
abundance: .

CDR3aa: ASSAGLGRRGEKLF
v_gene: TRBV5-1
j_gene: TRBJ1-4
abundance: .